The 24 T cell receptor beta chains below come from one sample, sequenced in a study of blood T cells in healthy people across ages. Next came a second PCR, run for about 7 to 12 cycles, which used a sample-barcoded 5' primer along with a J-beta primer mix. MiXCR, run by TCRdb on the 5' RACE reads, gives a single entry per CDR3 protein. The data contain fewer than 950,000 distinct CDR3 sequences, 35% to 40% of them singletons. The sample was blood. Receptor source: a young man in good health.

The chain uses TRBV15 and TRBJ2-7, with TRBD1 matching over 9 bases. Germline values: CDR1 LNHNV, CDR2 YYDKDF (reference sequence). The CDR3 runs 15 residues. The V segment lost 6 bases and the J segment 7 bases; nucleotides outside the gene matches: 13. The CDR3 is CATSLGQGDYNEQYF. The CDR3 DNA follows: TGTGCCACCAGTTTGGGACAGGGTGACTACAATGAGCAGTACTTC.

About this clonotype: An end of the junction differs from the germline gene, which may be a read error. This chain connects TRBV7-9 to TRBJ2-5; D not resolved. Germline V gene lookup returns CDR1 SEHNR and CDR2 FQNEAQ (reference sequence). This CDR3 region has 10 residues. The CDR3 nucleotides are TGTGCCGGCAGTCTAGAGACCCAGTACTTC. Its protein is CAGSLETQYF.

This clonotype was found many times. This rearrangement joins TRBV7-9 to TRBJ2-6, with a weak D call TRBD1 (6 bases). The CDR3 extends over 15 amino acids. Trimming took off 2 bases at V and 2 bases at J, with 7 bases between the two ends. In germline, CDR1 is SEHNR, CDR2 FQNEAQ (reference sequence). The CDR3 DNA follows: TGTGCCAGCAGCTTATACAGGGCTGGGGCCAACGTCCTGACTTTC. This codes for CASSLYRAGANVLTF. The full variable domain, rest sourced from reference TRBV7-9 and TRBJ2-6, is DTGVSQNPRHKITKRGQNVTFRCDPISEHNRLYWYRQTLGQGPEFLTYFQNEAQLEKSRLLSDRFSAERPKGSFSTLEIQRTEQGDSAMYLCASSLYRAGANVLTFGAGSRLTVL.

The V call is TRBV4-1, the J call TRBJ1-1, with D perhaps TRBD1 (5 bases). Germline V CDR1 and CDR2: MGHRA, YSYEKL. V was trimmed by 4 bases and J by 3 bases, leaving 15 bases between them. This CDR3 region has 15 residues. CDR3 in DNA: TGCGCCAGCAGCCCTATCGGGCAGGGAGACACTGAAGCTTTCTTT. Translation gives CASSPIGQGDTEAFF.

This clonotype occurred a few times. V and J are TRBV12-3 or TRBV12-4 and TRBJ2-1, with D perhaps matching TRBD2 (7 bases). V was trimmed by 0 bases and J by 3 bases, leaving 12 bases between them. The CDR3 length is 16 residues. The CDR3 nucleotides are TGTGCCAGCAGTTTAGCGGGCGGGGGCTACTACAATGAGCAGTTCTTC. Amino acid sequence: CASSLAGGGYYNEQFF.

The chain employs TRBV20-1 and TRBJ2-2; D perhaps matches TRBD2 (7 bases). The V and J ends lost 0 bases and 1 base respectively, with 12 bases between them. Germline V CDR1 and CDR2: DFQATT, SNEGSKA (reference sequence). This CDR3 has 16 residues. CDR3 amino acids: CSARDRGGVNTGELFF. As DNA, the CDR3 is TGCAGTGCTAGAGATAGGGGGGGCGTGAACACCGGGGAGCTGTTTTTT.

V is TRBV30 and J is TRBJ2-7; no reliable D call. The germline gives CDR1 GTSNPN, CDR2 SVGIG (reference sequence). This CDR3 has 14 residues. V lost 0 bases to trimming and J lost 2 bases, with 11 bases between them. Here the CDR3 DNA reads TGTGCCTGGAGTGTGAGTATCAGACCCTACGAGCAGTACTTC. Protein product: CAWSVSIRPYEQYF.

This clonotype was observed a handful of times. The chain joins TRBV7-2 to TRBJ2-7; TRBD2 matches 8 bases. This CDR3 is built from 14 residues. Trimming cost V 2 bases and J 8 bases; bases outside gene matches: 8. Germline assignment: CDR1 SGHTA and CDR2 FQGNSA. CDR3 nucleotide sequence: TGTGCCAGCAGCTTACTAGGGAATAGCGGGAAGCAGTACTTC. Amino acid sequence: CASSLLGNSGKQYF.

In its sample, this clonotype was seen a few times. The rearrangement uses TRBV29-1 and TRBJ1-1, with TRBD1 matching over 7 bases. V was clipped by 3 bases and J by 0 bases; unmatched bases: 16. Germline loops: CDR1 SQVTM, CDR2 ANQGSEA. The CDR3 is 18 amino acids. CDR3 DNA: TGCAGCGTTGACCCCACCCTTATGGGGACAGAGATGAACACTGAAGCTTTCTTT. This translates into CSVDPTLMGTEMNTEAFF.

This clonotype was seen a handful of times. This chain joins TRBV10-3 and TRBJ1-1, with 9 nucleotides matching TRBD1. The length of the CDR3 is 13 residues. Germline V gene sequence: CDR1 ENHRY, CDR2 SYGVKD. With 2 bases clipped from V and 11 bases from J, the junction kept 6 bases outside the gene matches. For the CDR3, the DNA is TGTGCCATCAGTGAGGACAGGGGGAAGTGGGCTTTCTTT. Its protein product is CAISEDRGKWAFF.

The genes are TRBV29-1 and TRBJ2-7, with 8 bases identical to TRBD1. The germline V gene has CDR1 SQVTM and CDR2 ANQGSEA. Trimming removed 7 bases from V and 0 bases from J; junction bases left unmatched: 8. This CDR3 is 14 amino acids long. The CDR3 here is CSAVDRASSYEQYF. The CDR3 region has the DNA TGCAGCGCCGTGGACAGGGCTAGCTCCTACGAGCAGTACTTC.

This clonotype was seen a few times. V gene TRBV24-1 combines with J gene TRBJ2-7; possible D gene TRBD2, 5 bases. V shed 0 bases and J shed 1 base, with 12 bases lying between them. In germline, CDR1 is KGHDR, CDR2 SFDVKD. This CDR3 has 16 amino acids. CDR3 DNA sequence: TGTGCCACCAGTGATTTGGATTGGGGAGAGTCCTACGAGCAGTACTTC. It is translated as CATSDLDWGESYEQYF.

The chain is built from TRBV20-1 and TRBJ1-1; D not certain. The CDR3 length is 14 residues. V dropped 4 bases and J dropped 0 bases, with 12 bases sitting between them. Looked up from germline, CDR1 is DFQATT and CDR2 is SNEGSKA (reference sequence). The DNA of the CDR3 is TGCAGTGCTATGAAGGGCGCGGTGAACACTGAAGCTTTCTTT. Its translation: CSAMKGAVNTEAFF.

V usage is TRBV6-6 and J usage is TRBJ2-6; D remains ambiguous. The CDR3 has 15 amino acids. Germline V gene lookup returns CDR1 MNHNY and CDR2 SVGAGI (reference sequence). V lost 7 bases, J lost 1 base, and 11 bases lay in between. The CDR3 DNA is TGTGCCAGCACCCAGTCCCTTTCTGGGGCCAACGTCCTGACTTTC. It codes for CASTQSLSGANVLTF.

This clonotype appeared many times. V is TRBV7-9 and J is TRBJ1-2, with unresolved D. CDR1 and CDR2 from the germline V gene are SEHNR and FQNEAQ (reference sequence). There are 16 residues in the CDR3. V was shortened by 5 bases and J by 4 bases, with 20 bases between the two germline ends. CDR3 sequence (DNA): TGTGCCAGCAGCGACCGGGAGGGCTCGATCGGCTATGGCTACACCTTC. Encoded protein: CASSDREGSIGYGYTF.

This chain links TRBV15 with TRBJ2-3; TRBD2 matches 7 bases. Germline CDR1 reads LNHNV; CDR2 reads YYDKDF (reference sequence). The V and J ends lost 5 bases and 10 bases, in that order; junction bases with no gene match: 9. This CDR3 is built from 13 residues. The CDR3 reads CATSPRLASPQYF. The CDR3 DNA is TGTGCCACCAGCCCAAGACTAGCCTCCCCGCAGTATTTT.

The chain links TRBV25-1 to TRBJ2-5, with D perhaps TRBD1 or TRBD2 (5 bases each). Trimming removed 5 bases from V and 11 bases from J, with 18 bases in between. Germline V gene sequence: CDR1 MGHDK, CDR2 SYGVNS. The CDR3 runs 13 residues. The CDR3 sequence is CASSLQGLREQYF. CDR3 DNA sequence: TGTGCCAGCAGTCTTCAGGGTTTGAGGGAGCAGTACTTC.

This clonotype was counted at least ten times. The chain is built from TRBV6-6 and TRBJ2-1; D is uncertain. V was shortened by 2 bases and J by 4 bases, with 12 bases between the two germline ends. Per germline, CDR1 MNHNY and CDR2 SVGAGI (reference sequence). There are 15 residues in the CDR3. This CDR3 is CASSYLDYPYNEQFF. CDR3 coding DNA: TGTGCCAGCAGTTACCTGGATTACCCATACAATGAGCAGTTCTTC.

The chain recombines TRBV4-1 with TRBJ2-1; 8 positions match TRBD1. Germline CDR1 is MGHRA and CDR2 is YSYEKL. J was trimmed by 0 bases and V by 2 bases; bases with no gene match: 6. The CDR3 spans 17 residues. The CDR3 coding sequence is TGCGCCAGCAGCCAATCGTCGACAGGGGCCTCCTACAATGAGCAGTTCTTC. Its protein is CASSQSSTGASYNEQFF.

This clonotype was seen a handful of times. The rearrangement joins TRBV7-9 to TRBJ1-1, with TRBD1 identical over 9 bases. Losses at the gene ends were 6 bases for V and 6 bases for J; bases not matched to a gene: 11. Germline V CDR1 and CDR2: SEHNR, FQNEAQ (reference sequence). The CDR3 totals 15 residues. CDR3 residues: CASSFRDRDFSEAFF. The CDR3 nucleotides are TGTGCCAGCAGTTTCCGGGACAGGGATTTCTCTGAAGCTTTCTTT.

This clonotype came up a few times. The chain couples TRBV6-5 to TRBJ2-2, with TRBD1 matching 8 bases. The CDR3 has 16 residues. V lost 2 bases and J lost 4; bases outside the gene matches: 6. Germline V gene data show CDR1 as MNHEY and CDR2 as SVGAGI. The CDR3, as DNA: TGTGCCAGCAGTTACGAGGCAGGGGGCGGCACCGGGGAGCTGTTTTTT. It yields the protein CASSYEAGGGTGELFF.

The chain links TRBV10-2 to TRBJ2-3, with 7 nucleotides matching TRBD2. J was trimmed by 1 base and V by 9 bases; bases with no gene match: 13. This CDR3 region has 16 residues. Per germline, CDR1 WSHSY and CDR2 SAAADI. The CDR3 protein is CASLLSLAERTDTQYF. In nucleotides, the CDR3 is TGCGCCAGTTTGCTATCGCTAGCGGAGCGCACAGATACGCAGTATTTT.

The genes are TRBV4-2 and TRBJ1-2; D gene uncertain. This CDR3 comprises 14 residues. Trimming left V 4 bases short and J 4 bases short, with 13 bases between. Germline V gives CDR1 LGHNA, CDR2 YNFKEQ. The CDR3 sequence is CASSPEDGLYGYTF. In DNA, the CDR3 is TGTGCCAGCAGCCCCGAGGACGGACTCTATGGCTACACCTTC.

Comments on this clonotype: A much more abundant neighbour one base away suggests this may be a read error. The chain carries TRBV12-3 or TRBV12-4 and TRBJ1-2, with TRBD1 matching over 7 bases. This CDR3 is 13 amino acids long. CDR3 in DNA: TGTGCCAGCAGCATAAAGGGACAGTCTGGCTGCACCTTC. It translates to CASSIKGQSGCTF.